One T cell receptor (beta chain) is described in this entry. Its specificity is unknown. This specimen belongs to a study of cytomegalovirus exposure and HLA in healthy donors. About the research overall: About 200 million T cells yielded more than 90 million unique TCR beta sequences in earlier analysis. Study conclusions and caveats: Per a prior analysis, the majority of TCR beta V segments were productive roughly 87% or roughly 30% of the time. Researchers reported in a later analysis that common viral pathogens appeared linked to several top clusters.

Germline CDR1 SGHTA, CDR2 FQGNSA. The CDR3 contains 15 residues. V lost 5 bases and J 7 bases, leaving 18 bases between the germline ends. Vbeta (60) and Jbeta (13) primers were used in the PCR. The protocol was immunoSEQ multiplex PCR, while the TCRdb copy is restricted to in-frame clones and leaves out a portion. The sample includes approximately 40,000 clones, roughly 90% of them seen just once. The V gene is TRBV7-2, the J gene TRBJ1-5, with D possibly being TRBD1 (5 bases). Sequencing was done on a sample of PBMCs. This receptor was obtained from a woman between 35 and 50 years old in good health and CMV-seropositive. CDR3 DNA sequence: TGTGCCAGCAGCCCACCGGGCAGGGAGGGCCAGCCCCAGCATTTT. Its translation is CASSPPGREGQPQHF. The full variable domain, its missing parts supplied by reference TRBV7-2 and TRBJ1-5, is GAGVSQSPSNKVTEKGKDVELRCDPISGHTALYWYRQSLGQGLEFLIYFQGNSAPDKSGLPSDRFSAERTGGSVSTLTIQRTQQEDSAVYLCASSPPGREGQPQHFGDGTRLSIL.